This TCR beta chain was sequenced in a study of blood T cell repertoires in COVID-19. As for the study in general: The United States, Italy and Spain were the sources of the acute and convalescent COVID-19 samples. PBMCs, B-cell-depleted T cells, or T cells were the source of the cDNA or gDNA that made up the material.

As originally analysed: Reference gene primer amplification gave estimated nucleated cell counts. Using immunoSEQ multiplex PCR, the repertoire was profiled, and TCRdb retains in-frame clones only, with some absent. That table supplies the V and J calls and clone size; D and trimming were determined from the DNA. Seen here are over 150,000 clones, 90% to 95% observed once, and the top ten hold approximately 0.48%. This TCR was sampled from a man aged 50-60 years with acute or convalescent COVID-19. The source material was peripheral blood.

The CDR3 coding sequence is TGCGCCAGCAGCTTGGATCCTAGCGGACTCACAGATACGCAGTATTTT. Translation gives CASSLDPSGLTDTQYF. The J gene is TRBJ2-3, the V gene TRBV5-1, with 7 nucleotides matching TRBD2. V shed 0 bases, J shed 2 bases, and the junction held 6 bases outside the gene matches. This CDR3 has 16 residues. Looked up from germline, CDR1 is SGHRS and CDR2 is YFSETQ.